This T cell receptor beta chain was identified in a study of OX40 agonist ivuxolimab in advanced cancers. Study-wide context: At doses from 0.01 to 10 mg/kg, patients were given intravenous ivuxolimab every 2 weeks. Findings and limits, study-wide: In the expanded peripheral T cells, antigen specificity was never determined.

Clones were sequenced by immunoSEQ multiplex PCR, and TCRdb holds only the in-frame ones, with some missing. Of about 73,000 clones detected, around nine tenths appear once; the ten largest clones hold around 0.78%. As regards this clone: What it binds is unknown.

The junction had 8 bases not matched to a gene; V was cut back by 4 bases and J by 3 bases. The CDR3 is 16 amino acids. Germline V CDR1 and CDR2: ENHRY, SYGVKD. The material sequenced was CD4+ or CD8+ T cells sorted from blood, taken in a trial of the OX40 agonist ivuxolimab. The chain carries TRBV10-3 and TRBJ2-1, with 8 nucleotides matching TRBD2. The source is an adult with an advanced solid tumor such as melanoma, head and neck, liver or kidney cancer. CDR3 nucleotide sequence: TGTGCCATCAGTGGTGACACTAGCGGCCTCTACAATGAGCAGTTCTTC. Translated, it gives CAISGDTSGLYNEQFF.